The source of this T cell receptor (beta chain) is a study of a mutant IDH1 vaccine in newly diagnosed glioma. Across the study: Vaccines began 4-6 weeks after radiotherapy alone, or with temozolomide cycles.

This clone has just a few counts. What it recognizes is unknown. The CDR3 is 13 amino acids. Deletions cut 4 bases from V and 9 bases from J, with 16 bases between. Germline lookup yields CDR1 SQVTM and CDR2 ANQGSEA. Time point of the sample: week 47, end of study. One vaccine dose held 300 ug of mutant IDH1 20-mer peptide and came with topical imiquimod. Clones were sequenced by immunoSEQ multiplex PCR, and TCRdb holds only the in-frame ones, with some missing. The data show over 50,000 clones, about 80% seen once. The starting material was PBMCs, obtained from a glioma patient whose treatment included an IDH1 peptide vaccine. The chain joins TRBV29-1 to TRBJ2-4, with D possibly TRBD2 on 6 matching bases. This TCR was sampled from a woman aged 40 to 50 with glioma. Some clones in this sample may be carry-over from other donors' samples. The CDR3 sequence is CSVGSGEWGIQYF. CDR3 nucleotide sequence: TGCAGCGTTGGATCGGGGGAATGGGGCATTCAGTACTTC.